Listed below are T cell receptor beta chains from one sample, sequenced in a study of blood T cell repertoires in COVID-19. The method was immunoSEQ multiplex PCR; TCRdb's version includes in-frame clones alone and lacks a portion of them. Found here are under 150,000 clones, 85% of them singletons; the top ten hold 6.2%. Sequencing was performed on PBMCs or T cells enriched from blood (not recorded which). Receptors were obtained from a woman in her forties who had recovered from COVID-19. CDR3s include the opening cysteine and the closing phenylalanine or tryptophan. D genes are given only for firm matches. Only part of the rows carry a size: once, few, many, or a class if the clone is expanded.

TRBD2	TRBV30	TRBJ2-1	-	TGTGCCTGGAGTGTACGCGGGAGGACCAATGAGCAGTTCTTC	CAWSVRGRTNEQFF
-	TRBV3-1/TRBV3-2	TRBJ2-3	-	TGTGCCAGCAGCCAGAATTTAGCGCCCCTAGATACGCAGTATTTT	CASSQNLAPLDTQYF
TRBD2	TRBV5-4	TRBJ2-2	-	TGTGCCAGCAGGTCCGGGACTAGCGAGCACACCGGGGAGCTGTTTTTT	CASRSGTSEHTGELFF
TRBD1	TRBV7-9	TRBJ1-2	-	TGTGCCAGCAGCTTATATACAGGGGGCGATGTCTATGGCTACACCTTC	CASSLYTGGDVYGYTF
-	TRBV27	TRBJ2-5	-	TGTGCCAGCAGTTTACGAGGGGCGGGGGCAGAAGAGACCCAGTACTTC	CASSLRGAGAEETQYF
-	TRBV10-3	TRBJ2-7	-	TGTGCCACCCGGGATTACGACGAGCAGTACTTC	CATRDYDEQYF
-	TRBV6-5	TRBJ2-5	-	TGTGCCAGCAGTTACGGCTCAGGGGTAGTACAAGAGACCCAGTACTTC	CASSYGSGVVQETQYF
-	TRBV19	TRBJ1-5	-	TGTGCCAGTAGTTCCCAAGCGCGGGTCGTCAATCAGCCCCAGCATTTT	CASSSQARVVNQPQHF
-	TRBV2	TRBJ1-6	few	TGTGCCAGCATCCGGGAGAGCGAGGGTTCACCCCTCCACTTT	CASIRESEGSPLHF
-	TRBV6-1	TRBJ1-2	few	TGTGCCAGCAGTGAAGGCGAGAGGGGACTCTATGGCTACACCTTC	CASSEGERGLYGYTF
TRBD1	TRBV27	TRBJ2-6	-	TGTGCCAGCAGTTGGTCCGGGACAGACTCTGGGGCCAACGTCCTGACTTTC	CASSWSGTDSGANVLTF
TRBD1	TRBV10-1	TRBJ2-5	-	TGCGCCAGCAGCTCAGGACAGGGCCAAGAGACCCAGTACTTC	CASSSGQGQETQYF
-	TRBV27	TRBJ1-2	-	TGTGCCAGCAGTTTAGGAGGGTTGGTGGGCTACACCTTC	CASSLGGLVGYTF
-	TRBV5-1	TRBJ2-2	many	TGCGCCAGCAGCTTGCAACAGGGAAACACCGGGGAGCTGTTTTTT	CASSLQQGNTGELFF
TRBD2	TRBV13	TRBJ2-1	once	TGTGCCAGCAGCTCGGGACTACCCCCTCCTTACAATGAGCAGTTCTTC	CASSSGLPPPYNEQFF
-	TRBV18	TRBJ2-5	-	TGTGCCAGCTCACCAAGTGGAGGACTTCAAGAGACCCAGTACTTC	CASSPSGGLQETQYF